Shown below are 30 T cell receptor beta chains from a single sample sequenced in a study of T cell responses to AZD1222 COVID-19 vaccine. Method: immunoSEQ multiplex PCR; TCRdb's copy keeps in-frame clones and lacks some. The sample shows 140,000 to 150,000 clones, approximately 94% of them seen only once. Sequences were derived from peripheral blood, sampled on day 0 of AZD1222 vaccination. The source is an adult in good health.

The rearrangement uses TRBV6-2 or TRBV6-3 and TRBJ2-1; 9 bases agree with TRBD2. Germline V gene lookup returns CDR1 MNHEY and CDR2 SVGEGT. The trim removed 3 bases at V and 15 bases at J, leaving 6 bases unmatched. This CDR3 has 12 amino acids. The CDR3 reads CASSYRGGDLFF. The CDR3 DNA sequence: TGTGCCAGCAGTTATCGCGGGGGGGATCTGTTCTTC.

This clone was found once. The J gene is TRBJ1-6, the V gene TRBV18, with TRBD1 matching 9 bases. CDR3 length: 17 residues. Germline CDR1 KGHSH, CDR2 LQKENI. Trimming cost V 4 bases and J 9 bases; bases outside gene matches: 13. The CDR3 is CASSLIPGQGVPSPLHF. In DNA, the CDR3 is TGTGCCAGCTCACTAATTCCGGGACAGGGTGTCCCTTCACCCCTCCACTTT.

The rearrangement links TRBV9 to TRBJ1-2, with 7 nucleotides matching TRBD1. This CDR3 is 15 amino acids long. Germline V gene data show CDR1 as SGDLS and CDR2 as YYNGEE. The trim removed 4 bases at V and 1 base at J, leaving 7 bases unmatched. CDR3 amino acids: CASSISGTVNYGYTF. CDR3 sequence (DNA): TGTGCCAGCAGCATCTCCGGGACAGTTAACTATGGCTACACCTTC.

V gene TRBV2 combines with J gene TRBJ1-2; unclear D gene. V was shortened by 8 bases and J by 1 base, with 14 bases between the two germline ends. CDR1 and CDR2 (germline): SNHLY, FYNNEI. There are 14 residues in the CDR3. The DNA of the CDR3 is TGTGCCAGCTGTGGGGTTCGGCTTAACTATGGCTACACCTTC. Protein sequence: CASCGVRLNYGYTF.

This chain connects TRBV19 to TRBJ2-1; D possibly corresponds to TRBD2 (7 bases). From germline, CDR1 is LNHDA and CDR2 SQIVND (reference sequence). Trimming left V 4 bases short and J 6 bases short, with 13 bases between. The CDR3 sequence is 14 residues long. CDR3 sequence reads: CASSREGVRNEQFF. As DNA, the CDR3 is TGTGCCAGTAGTAGGGAGGGGGTACGCAATGAGCAGTTCTTC.

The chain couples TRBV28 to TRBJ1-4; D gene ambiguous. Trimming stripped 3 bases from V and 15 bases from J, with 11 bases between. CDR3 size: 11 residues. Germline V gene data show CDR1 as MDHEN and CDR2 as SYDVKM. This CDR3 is CASSLGRGMFF. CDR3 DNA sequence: TGTGCCAGCAGTTTGGGCAGAGGAATGTTTTTT.

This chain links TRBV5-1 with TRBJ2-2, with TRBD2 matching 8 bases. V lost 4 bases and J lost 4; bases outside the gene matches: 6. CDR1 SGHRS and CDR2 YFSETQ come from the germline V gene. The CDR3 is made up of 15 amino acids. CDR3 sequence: CASSPGGAGTGELFF. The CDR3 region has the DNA TGCGCCAGCAGCCCCGGGGGGGCCGGCACCGGGGAGCTGTTTTTT.

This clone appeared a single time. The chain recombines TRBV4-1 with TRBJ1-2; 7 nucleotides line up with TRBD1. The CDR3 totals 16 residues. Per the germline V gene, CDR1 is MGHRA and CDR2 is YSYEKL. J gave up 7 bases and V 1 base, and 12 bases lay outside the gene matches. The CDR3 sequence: CASSQGGQAALFGYTF. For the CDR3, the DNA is TGCGCCAGCAGCCAAGGAGGACAGGCGGCTCTCTTTGGCTACACCTTC.

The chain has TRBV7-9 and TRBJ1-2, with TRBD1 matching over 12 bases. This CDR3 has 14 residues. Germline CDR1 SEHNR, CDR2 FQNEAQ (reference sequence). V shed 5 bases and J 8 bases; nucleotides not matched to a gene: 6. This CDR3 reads CASSEGQGAAGYTF. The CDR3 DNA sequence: TGTGCCAGCAGCGAGGGACAGGGGGCGGCAGGCTACACCTTC. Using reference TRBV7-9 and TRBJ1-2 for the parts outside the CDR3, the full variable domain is DTGVSQNPRHKITKRGQNVTFRCDPISEHNRLYWYRQTLGQGPEFLTYFQNEAQLEKSRLLSDRFSAERPKGSFSTLEIQRTEQGDSAMYLCASSEGQGAAGYTFGSGTRLTVV.

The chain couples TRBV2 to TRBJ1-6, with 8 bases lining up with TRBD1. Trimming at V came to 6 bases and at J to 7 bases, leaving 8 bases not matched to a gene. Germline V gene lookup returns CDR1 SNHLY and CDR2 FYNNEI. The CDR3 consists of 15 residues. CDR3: CASRDREGGNSPLHF. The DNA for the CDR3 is TGTGCCAGCAGGGACAGGGAAGGGGGGAATTCACCCCTCCACTTT. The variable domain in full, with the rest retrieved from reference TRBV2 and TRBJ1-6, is EPEVTQTPSHQVTQMGQEVILRCVPISNHLYFYWYRQILGQKVEFLVSFYNNEISEKSEIFDDQFSVERPDGSNFTLKIRSTKLEDSAMYFCASRDREGGNSPLHFGNGTRLTVT.

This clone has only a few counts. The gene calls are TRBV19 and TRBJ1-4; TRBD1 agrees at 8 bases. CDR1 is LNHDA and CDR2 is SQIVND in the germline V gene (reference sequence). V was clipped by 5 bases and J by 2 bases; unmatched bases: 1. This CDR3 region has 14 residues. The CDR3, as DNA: TGTGCCAGTAGTTGGACAGGGACTAATGAAAAACTGTTTTTT. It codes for CASSWTGTNEKLFF. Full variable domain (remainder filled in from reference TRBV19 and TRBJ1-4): DGGITQSPKYLFRKEGQNVTLSCEQNLNHDAMYWYRQDPGQGLRLIYYSQIVNDFQKGDIAEGYSVSREKKESFPLTVTSAQKNPTAFYLCASSWTGTNEKLFFGSGTQLSVL.

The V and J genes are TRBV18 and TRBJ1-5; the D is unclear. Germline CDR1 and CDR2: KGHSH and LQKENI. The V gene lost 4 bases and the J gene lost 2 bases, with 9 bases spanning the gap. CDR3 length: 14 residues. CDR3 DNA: TGTGCCAGCTCACTGGGGATTCGCAATCAGCCCCAGCATTTT. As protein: CASSLGIRNQPQHF.

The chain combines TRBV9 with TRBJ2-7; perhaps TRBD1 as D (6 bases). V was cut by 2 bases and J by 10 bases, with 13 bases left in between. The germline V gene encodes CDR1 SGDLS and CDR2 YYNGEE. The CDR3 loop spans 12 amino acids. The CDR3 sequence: CASSVSGADQYF. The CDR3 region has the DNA TGTGCCAGCAGCGTTTCAGGGGCTGATCAGTACTTC.

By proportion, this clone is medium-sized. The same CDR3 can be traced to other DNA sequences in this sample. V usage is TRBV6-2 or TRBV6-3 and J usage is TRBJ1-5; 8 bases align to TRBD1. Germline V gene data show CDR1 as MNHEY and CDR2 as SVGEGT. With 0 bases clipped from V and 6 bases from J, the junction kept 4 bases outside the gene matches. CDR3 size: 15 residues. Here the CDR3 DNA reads TGTGCCAGCAGTTACTCCCCCGACAGGGGTCAGCCCCAGCATTTT. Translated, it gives CASSYSPDRGQPQHF.

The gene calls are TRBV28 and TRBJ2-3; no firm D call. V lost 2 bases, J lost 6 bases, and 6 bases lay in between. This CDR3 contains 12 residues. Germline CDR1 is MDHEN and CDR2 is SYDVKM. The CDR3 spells CASSLRVDTQYF. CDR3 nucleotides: TGTGCCAGCAGTTTAAGAGTGGATACGCAGTATTTT. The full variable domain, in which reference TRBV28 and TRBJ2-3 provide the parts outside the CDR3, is DVKVTQSSRYLVKRTGEKVFLECVQDMDHENMFWYRQDPGLGLRLIYFSYDVKMKEKGDIPEGYSVSREKKERFSLILESASTNQTSMYLCASSLRVDTQYFGPGTRLTVL.

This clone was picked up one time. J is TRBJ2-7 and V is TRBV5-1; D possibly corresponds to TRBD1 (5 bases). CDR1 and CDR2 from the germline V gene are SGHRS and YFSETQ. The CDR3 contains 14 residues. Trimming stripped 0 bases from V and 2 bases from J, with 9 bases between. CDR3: CASSLEVGPYEQYF. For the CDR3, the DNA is TGCGCCAGCAGCTTGGAAGTGGGGCCCTACGAGCAGTACTTC.

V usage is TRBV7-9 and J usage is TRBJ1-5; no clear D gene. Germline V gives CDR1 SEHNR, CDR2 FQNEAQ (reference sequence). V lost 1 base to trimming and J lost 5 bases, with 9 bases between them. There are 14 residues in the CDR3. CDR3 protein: CASSLDGFHQPQHF. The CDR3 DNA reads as TGTGCCAGCAGCTTAGACGGATTCCATCAGCCCCAGCATTTT.

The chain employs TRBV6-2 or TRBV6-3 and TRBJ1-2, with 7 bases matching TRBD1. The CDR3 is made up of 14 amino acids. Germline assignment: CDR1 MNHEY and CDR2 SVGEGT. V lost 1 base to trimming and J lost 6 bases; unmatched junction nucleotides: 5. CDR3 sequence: CASSYYRQGDGYTF. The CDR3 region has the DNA TGTGCCAGCAGTTACTATCGCCAGGGGGATGGCTACACCTTC.

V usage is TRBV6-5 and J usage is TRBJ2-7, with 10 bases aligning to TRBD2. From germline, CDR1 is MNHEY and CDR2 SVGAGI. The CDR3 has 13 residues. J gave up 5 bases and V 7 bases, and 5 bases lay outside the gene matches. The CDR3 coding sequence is TGTGCCAGCACCTTAGCGGGAGGAGACGAGCAGTACTTC. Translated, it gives CASTLAGGDEQYF.

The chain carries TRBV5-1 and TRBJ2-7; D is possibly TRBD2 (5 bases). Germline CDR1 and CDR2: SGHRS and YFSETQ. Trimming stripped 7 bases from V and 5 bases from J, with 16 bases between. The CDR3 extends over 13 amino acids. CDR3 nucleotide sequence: TGCGCCAGCGGCCTAGGGTCCGGGGACGAGCAGTACTTC. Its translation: CASGLGSGDEQYF.

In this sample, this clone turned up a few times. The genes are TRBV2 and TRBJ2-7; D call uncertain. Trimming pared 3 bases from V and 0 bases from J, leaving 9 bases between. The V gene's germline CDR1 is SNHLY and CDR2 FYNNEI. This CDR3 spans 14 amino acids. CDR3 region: CASSDAWGSYEQYF. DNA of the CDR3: TGTGCCAGCAGTGACGCGTGGGGCTCCTACGAGCAGTACTTC.

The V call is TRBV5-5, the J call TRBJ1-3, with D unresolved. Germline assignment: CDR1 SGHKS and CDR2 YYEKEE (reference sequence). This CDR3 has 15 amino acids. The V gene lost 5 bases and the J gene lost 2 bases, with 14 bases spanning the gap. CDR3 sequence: CASSPGRLAGNTIYF. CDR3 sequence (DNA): TGTGCCAGCAGTCCTGGCCGACTTGCTGGAAACACCATATATTTT.

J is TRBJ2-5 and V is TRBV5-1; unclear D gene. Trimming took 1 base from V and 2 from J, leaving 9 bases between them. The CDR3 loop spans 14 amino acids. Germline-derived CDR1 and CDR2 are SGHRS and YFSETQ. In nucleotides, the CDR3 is TGCGCCAGCAGCTTGCCCCACACGCAAGAGACCCAGTACTTC. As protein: CASSLPHTQETQYF.

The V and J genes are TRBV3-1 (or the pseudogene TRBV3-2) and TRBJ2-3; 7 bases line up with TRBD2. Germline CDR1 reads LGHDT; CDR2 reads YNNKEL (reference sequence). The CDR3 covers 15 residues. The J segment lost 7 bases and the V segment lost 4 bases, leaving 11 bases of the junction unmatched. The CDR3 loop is CASSPPAGDQNTQYF. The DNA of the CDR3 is TGTGCCAGCAGCCCCCCGGCGGGGGATCAAAATACGCAGTATTTT.

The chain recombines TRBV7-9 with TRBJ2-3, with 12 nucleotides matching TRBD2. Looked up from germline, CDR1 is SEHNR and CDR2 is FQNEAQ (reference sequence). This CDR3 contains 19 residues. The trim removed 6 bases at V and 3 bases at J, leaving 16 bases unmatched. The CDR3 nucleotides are TGTGCCAGCAGACCATCTAGCGGGGGGGCCGTAAGAGTGACAGATACGCAGTATTTT. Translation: CASRPSSGGAVRVTDTQYF.

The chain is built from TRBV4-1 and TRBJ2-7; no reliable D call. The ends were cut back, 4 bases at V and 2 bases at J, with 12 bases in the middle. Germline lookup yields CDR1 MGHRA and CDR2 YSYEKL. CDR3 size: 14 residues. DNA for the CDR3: TGCGCCAGCAGCCTCACTGACTCCGCCTACGAGCAGTACTTC. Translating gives CASSLTDSAYEQYF.

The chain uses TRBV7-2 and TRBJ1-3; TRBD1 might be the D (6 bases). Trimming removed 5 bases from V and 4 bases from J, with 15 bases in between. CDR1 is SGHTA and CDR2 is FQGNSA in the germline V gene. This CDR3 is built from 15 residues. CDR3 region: CASSPRWGPGNTIYF. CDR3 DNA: TGTGCCAGCAGCCCCCGTTGGGGGCCCGGAAACACCATATATTTT.

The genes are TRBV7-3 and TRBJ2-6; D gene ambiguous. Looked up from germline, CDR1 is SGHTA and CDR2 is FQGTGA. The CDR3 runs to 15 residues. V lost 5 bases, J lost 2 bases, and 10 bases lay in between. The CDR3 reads CASSQKATGANVLTF. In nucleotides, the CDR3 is TGTGCCAGCAGCCAGAAAGCGACTGGGGCCAACGTCCTGACTTTC. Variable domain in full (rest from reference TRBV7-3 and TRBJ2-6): GAGVSQTPSNKVTEKGKYVELRCDPISGHTALYWYRQSLGQGPEFLIYFQGTGAADDSGLPNDRFFAVRPEGSVSTLKIQRTERGDSAVYLCASSQKATGANVLTFGAGSRLTVL.

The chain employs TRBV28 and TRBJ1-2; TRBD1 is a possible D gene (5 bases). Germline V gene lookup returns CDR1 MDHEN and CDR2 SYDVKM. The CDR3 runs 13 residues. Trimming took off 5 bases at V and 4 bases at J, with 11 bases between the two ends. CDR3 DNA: TGTGCCAGCAGTGCGGGGCAGGGCTATGGCTACACCTTC. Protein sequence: CASSAGQGYGYTF.

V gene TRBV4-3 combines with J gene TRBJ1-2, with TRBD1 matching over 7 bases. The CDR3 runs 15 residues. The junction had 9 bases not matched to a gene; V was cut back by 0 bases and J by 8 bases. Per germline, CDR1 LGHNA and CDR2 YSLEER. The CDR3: CASSQERGQTDGYTF. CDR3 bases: TGCGCCAGCAGCCAAGAGAGGGGACAGACCGACGGCTACACCTTC.